This TCR beta chain was obtained from a study of blood T cells in healthy people across ages. Study background: Per every two T cells, about one barcoded beta molecule was captured by template switching.

This clonotype occurred a few times. Its antigen is undetermined. Study results and limitations: Diversity estimates from one million T cells were considered underestimates.

The CDR3 has 14 residues. Losses at the gene ends were 0 bases for V and 5 bases for J; bases not matched to a gene: 6. CDR1 and CDR2 from the germline V gene are SQVTM and ANQGSEA. A sample-barcoded 5' primer and a J-beta primer mix were used in a second PCR of about 6 to 12 cycles. TCRdb ran MiXCR on the 5' RACE reads and lists one entry per CDR3 protein. The sample includes about 570,000 distinct CDR3 sequences, 27% seen only once; the top ten take roughly 20%. At least 6 micrograms of total RNA were extracted per sample. The source is a woman between 70 and 85 years old in good health. The rearrangement links TRBV29-1 to TRBJ1-1, with 7 nucleotides matching TRBD1. The sample was blood. CDR3 coding DNA: TGCAGCGTTGAAGATCCGACAGGGCGGACTGAAGCTTTCTTT. Protein: CSVEDPTGRTEAFF.